One and the same sample provided the 21 T cell receptor beta chains below, sequenced in a study of CXCR3-negative and CXCR3-positive naive CD8 T cells. Libraries of TRB cDNA were made by 5' RACE and carried UMIs. TCRdb re-called the 5' RACE reads and catalogs CDR3 proteins one per entry, DNA excluded. In all, the sample yields 100,000 to 150,000 distinct CDR3 sequences. Material: naive CXCR3- CD8+ T cells from blood. Subset given: CD45RO-CCR7+CD27+CD95- naive CD8+ T cells lacking CXCR3 (TNR3-). The receptors here all came from a human donor in good health. Some clones in this sample may be carry-over from other donors' samples.

The J gene is TRBJ2-7, the V gene TRBV14; without DNA, the TCRdb call of TRBD2 cannot be checked. The CDR3 runs 15 residues. Germline V gene data show CDR1 as SGHDN and CDR2 as FVKESK. The CDR3 loop reads CASSQEVAGAEEQYF. Looking up the rest from reference TRBV14 and TRBJ2-7 gives the full variable domain: EAGVTQFPSHSVIEKGQTVTLRCDPISGHDNLYWYRRVMGKEIKFLLHFVKESKQDESGMPNNRFLAERTGGTYSTLKVQPAELEDSGVYFCASSQEVAGAEEQYFGPGTRLTVT.

The chain employs TRBV29-1 and TRBJ1-1. The CDR3 spans 11 residues. The germline V gene encodes CDR1 SQVTM and CDR2 ANQGSEA. CDR3 sequence reads: CSVISRREAFF.

The chain is built from TRBV28 and TRBJ1-3; without DNA, the TCRdb call of TRBD1 cannot be checked. The CDR3 sequence is 20 residues long. Germline V gene data show CDR1 as MDHEN and CDR2 as SYDVKM. The CDR3 loop is CASSLWSQRSDGDSGNTIYF.

This sequence joins TRBV7-9 and TRBJ2-3; TCRdb outputs TRBD2, but without DNA this stays unchecked. This CDR3 has 17 residues. CDR1 is SEHNR, CDR2 FQNEAQ, per germline (reference sequence). This chain's CDR3 is CASTEILAGGPTDTQYF. Full variable domain (rest looked up from reference TRBV7-9 and TRBJ2-3): DTGVSQNPRHKITKRGQNVTFRCDPISEHNRLYWYRQTLGQGPEFLTYFQNEAQLEKSRLLSDRFSAERPKGSFSTLEIQRTEQGDSAMYLCASTEILAGGPTDTQYFGPGTRLTVL.

The chain is built from TRBV29-1 and TRBJ1-2; TCRdb reports TRBD1, a call that lacks DNA to check it against. CDR3 length equals 12 residues. The V gene's germline CDR1 is SQVTM and CDR2 ANQGSEA. The CDR3 sequence: CSVPGSDYGYTF.

V is TRBV12-3 or TRBV12-4 and J is TRBJ2-1; the TCRdb call, TRBD2, lacks DNA for checking. The CDR3 totals 17 residues. CDR3 residues: CASSFPSLAGNDNEQSF.

This sequence joins TRBV29-1 and TRBJ1-1. This CDR3 has 11 amino acids. Germline V CDR1 and CDR2: SQVTM, ANQGSEA. CDR3: CSAWVNTEAFF.

The chain links TRBV15 to TRBJ2-7; TCRdb picks TRBD1, but there is no DNA to check that call. Germline values: CDR1 LNHNV, CDR2 YYDKDF (reference sequence). CDR3 length equals 16 residues. The CDR3 loop reads CATSGGGPGRFYEQYF. Filled out from reference TRBV15 and TRBJ2-7, the complete variable domain reads DAMVIQNPRYQVTQFGKPVTLSCSQTLNHNVMYWYQQKSSQAPKLLFHYYDKDFNNEADTPDNFQSRRPNTSFCFLDIRSPGLGDTAMYLCATSGGGPGRFYEQYFGPGTRLTVT.

The chain uses TRBV28 and TRBJ1-5; TCRdb reports TRBD1, a call that lacks DNA to check it against. This CDR3 has 14 amino acids. Germline lookup yields CDR1 MDHEN and CDR2 SYDVKM. CDR3 region: CASSLTRGDQPQHF.

V is TRBV7-8 and J is TRBJ1-5. Germline V lookup: CDR1 SGHVS, CDR2 FQNEAQ. The CDR3 covers 13 residues. The CDR3 region is CASSSQSAQPQHF.

The chain employs TRBV5-5 and TRBJ2-7; TCRdb proposes TRBD1, but this gene call is untestable without DNA. There are 12 residues in the CDR3. The V gene's germline CDR1 is SGHKS and CDR2 YYEKEE (reference sequence). The CDR3 here is CASSLFSRDGYF.

The J gene is TRBJ1-1, the V gene TRBV7-2. Germline assignment: CDR1 SGHTA and CDR2 FQGNSA. The length of the CDR3 is 13 residues. CDR3 sequence reads: CASSLARAVEAFF.

The V call is TRBV3-1, the J call TRBJ2-1. Germline loops: CDR1 LGHDT, CDR2 YNNKEL (reference sequence). This CDR3 is 12 amino acids long. CDR3 loop: CASSQVSPEQFF.

This chain connects TRBV7-9 to TRBJ2-5; TCRdb reports TRBD2, a call that lacks DNA to check it against. The CDR3 has 19 residues. The germline gives CDR1 SEHNR, CDR2 FQNEAQ (reference sequence). The CDR3 reads CASSLPLAGGPTYQETQYF.

The V and J genes are TRBV28 and TRBJ1-2; TCRdb selects TRBD1, and the lack of DNA leaves this call unchecked. The CDR3 extends over 15 amino acids. In germline, CDR1 is MDHEN, CDR2 SYDVKM. CDR3 in amino acids: CASSLLTGPNYGYTF.

The rearrangement uses TRBV10-1 and TRBJ1-5; absent DNA, TCRdb's TRBD1 call cannot be checked. This CDR3 is 14 amino acids long. Germline assignment: CDR1 WNHNN and CDR2 SYGVQD (reference sequence). CDR3 amino acids: CASSESGDNQPQHF.

The rearrangement uses TRBV29-1 and TRBJ2-7; absent DNA, TCRdb's TRBD1 call cannot be checked. The germline V gene encodes CDR1 SQVTM and CDR2 ANQGSEA. The CDR3 contains 14 residues. Here the CDR3 reads CSVVRQGVSHEQYF.

This chain links TRBV18 with TRBJ1-1; TCRdb outputs TRBD1, but without DNA this stays unchecked. Per germline, CDR1 KGHSH and CDR2 LQKENI. This CDR3 has 15 residues. CDR3 sequence reads: CASSHGDRGGPEAFF. The full variable domain, rest sourced from reference TRBV18 and TRBJ1-1, is NAGVMQNPRHLVRRRGQEARLRCSPMKGHSHVYWYRQLPEEGLKFMVYLQKENIIDESGMPKERFSAEFPKEGPSILRIQQVVRGDSAAYFCASSHGDRGGPEAFFGQGTRLTVV.

The J gene is TRBJ2-1, the V gene TRBV21-1; TCRdb's D call of TRBD2 is untestable without DNA. TRBV21-1 is a recognized pseudogene. The CDR3 is made up of 17 amino acids. CDR3 region: CASSPRPAGGLNNEQFF.

The rearrangement links TRBV7-6 to TRBJ2-7; TCRdb designates TRBD1, a call that cannot be tested without DNA. CDR3 length: 17 amino acids. Germline-derived CDR1 and CDR2 are SGHVS and FNYEAQ. The chain's CDR3 is CASSLGPGQESSYEQYF.

The chain uses TRBV27 and TRBJ2-7; the TRBD2 assignment by TCRdb is unverifiable without DNA. Germline-derived CDR1 and CDR2 are MNHEY and SMNVEV (reference sequence). This CDR3 comprises 14 residues. CDR3: CASSGVAGIYEQYF.